This T cell receptor beta chain was recorded in a study of T cell clones after liver transplantation. Across the study: A pre-transplant mixed lymphocyte reaction with TCRbeta sequencing defined graft-donor-reactive clones followed in post-transplant blood. Third-party-reactive TCRbeta sequences from pre-transplant mixed lymphocyte reactions served as antigen-independent comparators. Whole-study findings and limits: In a couple of subjects, few donor cells limited the measurable donor-reactive repertoire.

Turning to this clone: What it binds is not known.

Trimming left V 4 bases short and J 7 bases short, with 13 bases between. CDR1 and CDR2 from the germline V gene are LNHDA and SQIVND (reference sequence). The CDR3 covers 13 residues. Libraries were prepared by immunoSEQ multiplex PCR; TCRdb keeps only in-frame clonotypes and omits some of them. The sample lists about 60,000 clones, 71% occurring once. The chain recombines TRBV19 with TRBJ2-5; D may be TRBD1 (6 bases). The specimen was CD4+ T cells from blood, collected before liver transplant. The sequence was collected from a human donor who received a liver transplant. The CDR3 is CASSTGVGGTQYF. The CDR3 coding sequence is TGTGCCAGTAGTACAGGGGTTGGAGGGACCCAGTACTTC.